These 29 T cell receptor beta chains share one sample of origin, sequenced in a study of glioma-infiltrating T cells after dendritic cell vaccination. Time point specified: after dendritic cell vaccination, including at tumor progression/relapse. The table came from immunoSEQ multiplex PCR; TCRdb's copy has only in-frame clones and leaves some out. The sample records roughly 100,000 clones, 90% being singletons. The material was blood, obtained after dendritic cell vaccination. All receptors derive from a human donor with glioblastoma.

The rearrangement links TRBV12-2 to TRBJ1-1; the table's D call TRBD1 went unverified against the DNA. TRBV12-2 is reported as a pseudogene. The CDR3 spans 14 residues. The CDR3 is CASRSKTGNTEAFF. The CDR3, as DNA: TGTGCAAGTCGCTCTAAAACAGGGAACACTGAAGCTTTCTTT.

This chain connects TRBV14 to TRBJ2-3, with 13 bases that match TRBD2. The length of the CDR3 is 16 residues. J lost 6 bases, V lost 3 bases, and 6 bases had no gene match. Looked up from germline, CDR1 is SGHDN and CDR2 is FVKESK. The CDR3 nucleotides are TGTGCCAGCAGCCAGCTGACTAGCGGGGGGTCGGATACGCAGTATTTT. Translating gives CASSQLTSGGSDTQYF.

The chain employs TRBV2 and TRBJ1-1, with 8 bases lining up with TRBD1. After removal of 4 bases from V and 4 bases from J, the junction contained 5 bases not matched to a gene. The CDR3 is made up of 14 amino acids. Looked up from germline, CDR1 is SNHLY and CDR2 is FYNNEI. CDR3 coding DNA: TGTGCCAGCAGTGCCTATACAGGGGGCACTGAAGCTTTCTTT. This translates into CASSAYTGGTEAFF.

Regarding this clone: This CDR3 is also generated by other DNA sequences in the sample. The V and J genes are TRBV5-1 and TRBJ2-2, with D possibly TRBD1 on 5 matching bases. The germline V and J ends were trimmed by 2 bases and 4 bases, with 9 bases remaining between them. The length of the CDR3 is 14 residues. Germline V gene data show CDR1 as SGHRS and CDR2 as YFSETQ. The CDR3 is CASSLTRVTGELFF. The CDR3 DNA reads as TGCGCCAGCAGCTTAACCAGGGTCACCGGGGAGCTGTTTTTT.

The DNA of the CDR3 is TGTGCCTGGAGACGAGTCCAGGGCAACGAGCAGTACTTC. This translates into CAWRRVQGNEQYF. The chain recombines TRBV30 with TRBJ2-7; a possible D gene is TRBD1 (5 bases). CDR1 is GTSNPN and CDR2 is SVGIG in the germline V gene (reference sequence). The CDR3 is 13 residues long. The V end was cut by 3 bases, the J end by 5 bases, with 14 bases between. Based on the CDR3 plus reference TRBV30 and TRBJ2-7, the full variable domain is SQTIHQWPATLVQPVGSPLSLECTVEGTSNPNLYWYRQAAGRGLQLLFYSVGIGQISSEVPQNLSASRPQDRQFILSSKKLLLSDSGFYLCAWRRVQGNEQYFGPGTRLTVT.

This chain uses TRBV7-9 with TRBJ2-1; 8 bases align to TRBD1. V gave up 6 bases and J gave up 5 bases; unmatched junction bases: 12. The CDR3 loop spans 16 amino acids. The V gene's germline CDR1 is SEHNR and CDR2 FQNEAQ (reference sequence). As DNA, the CDR3 is TGTGCCAGCAGTCGAATCCGGGACAGGCCAAACAATGAGCAGTTCTTC. Protein product: CASSRIRDRPNNEQFF.

V and J are TRBV6-4 and TRBJ2-6; D remains ambiguous. The germline V gene has CDR1 MRHNA and CDR2 SNTAGT. The CDR3 has 16 residues. V lost 5 bases and J lost 2, with 13 bases in between. CDR3 nucleotide sequence: TGTGCCAGCAGTCCTGGGCTGTTTACTGGGGCCAACGTCCTGACTTTC. Protein sequence: CASSPGLFTGANVLTF.

The chain uses TRBV10-3 and TRBJ2-6; the D gene is possibly TRBD1 (6 bases). V was clipped by 4 bases and J by 0 bases, with 19 bases between them. The CDR3 consists of 19 residues. The germline V gene has CDR1 ENHRY and CDR2 SYGVKD. This CDR3 reads CAISALRDTEYSGANVLTF. CDR3 coding DNA: TGTGCCATCAGTGCTCTCCGGGACACCGAATACTCTGGGGCCAACGTCCTGACTTTC.

CDR3 protein: CSVPGRRRAGELFF. The CDR3 coding sequence is TGCAGCGTACCGGGCCGGAGGCGCGCCGGGGAGCTGTTTTTT. This chain joins TRBV29-1 and TRBJ2-2; possible D gene TRBD2, 5 bases. V lost 6 bases and J 6 bases, leaving 17 bases between the germline ends. Germline V gene sequence: CDR1 SQVTM, CDR2 ANQGSEA. The CDR3 is 14 amino acids.

This rearrangement joins TRBV6-5 to TRBJ1-5, with 8 bases that match TRBD1. The CDR3 has 14 amino acids. Germline-derived CDR1 and CDR2 are MNHEY and SVGAGI. V was pared by 5 bases and J by 7 bases, with 7 bases of the junction left unmatched. This CDR3 reads CASSETGEGQPQHF. CDR3 coding DNA: TGTGCCAGCAGTGAGACAGGGGAGGGCCAGCCCCAGCATTTT.

The chain combines TRBV10-3 with TRBJ1-2; a possible D gene is TRBD1 (6 bases). The CDR3 consists of 14 residues. In germline, CDR1 is ENHRY, CDR2 SYGVKD. Trimming removed 3 bases at V and 5 bases at J, with 13 bases between. The CDR3 DNA sequence: TGTGCCATCAGTGACACGGACAGCCTGTATGGCTACACCTTC. Translated: CAISDTDSLYGYTF.

The chain employs TRBV5-1 and TRBJ2-5; 8 bases fit TRBD2. This CDR3 spans 15 amino acids. Per the germline V gene, CDR1 is SGHRS and CDR2 is YFSETQ. Losses at the gene ends were 4 bases for V and 3 bases for J; bases not matched to a gene: 8. CDR3 amino acids: CASSPGSGGEETQYF. CDR3 nucleotide sequence: TGCGCCAGCAGCCCCGGGAGCGGGGGTGAAGAGACCCAGTACTTC.

The CDR3 bases are TGTGCCTGGAGAAAAAAACAGGGAGGGGAGCAGTTCTTC. Translating gives CAWRKKQGGEQFF. The V gene is TRBV30, the J gene TRBJ2-1; tentative D call: TRBD2 (7 bases). Per the germline V gene, CDR1 is GTSNPN and CDR2 is SVGIG (reference sequence). V was trimmed by 3 bases and J by 10 bases, leaving 16 bases between them. The CDR3 extends over 13 amino acids.

The genes are TRBV4-1 and TRBJ1-2; 8 bases map to TRBD1. The CDR3 spans 15 residues. V gave up 3 bases and J gave up 4 bases; unmatched junction bases: 7. Germline V CDR1 and CDR2: MGHRA, YSYEKL. The CDR3 DNA sequence: TGCGCCAGCAGCCAGGCTCGGACAGGGAGCTATGGCTACACCTTC. Protein product: CASSQARTGSYGYTF.

The chain employs TRBV5-4 and TRBJ1-2, with TRBD1 matching 9 bases. The CDR3 has 16 amino acids. Germline V CDR1 and CDR2: SGHNT, YYREEE (reference sequence). V lost 0 bases and J lost 3; bases outside the gene matches: 6. The CDR3 region is CASSLAGQGSYYGYTF. The CDR3 DNA is TGTGCCAGCAGCTTGGCCGGACAGGGGAGTTACTATGGCTACACCTTC.

This chain uses TRBV9 with TRBJ1-2; D may be TRBD1 (6 bases). The CDR3 is 12 residues long. Trimming left V 4 bases short and J 6 bases short, with 10 bases between. The germline V gene encodes CDR1 SGDLS and CDR2 YYNGEE. The CDR3 is CASSKQGDGYTF. The CDR3 DNA is TGTGCCAGCAGCAAACAGGGAGATGGCTACACCTTC.

The chain combines TRBV4-2 with TRBJ2-1; 14 positions agree with TRBD2. J lost 8 bases, V lost 3 bases, and 9 bases had no gene match. Per the germline V gene, CDR1 is LGHNA and CDR2 is YNFKEQ. The CDR3 runs 17 residues. CDR3: CASSQDGLAGGGYEQFF. The CDR3 DNA is TGTGCCAGCAGCCAGGACGGACTAGCGGGAGGTGGGTATGAGCAGTTCTTC.

This chain joins TRBV25-1 and TRBJ1-2, with 9 positions matching TRBD1. Germline CDR1 reads MGHDK; CDR2 reads SYGVNS. After removal of 4 bases from V and 8 bases from J, the junction contained 14 bases not matched to a gene. This CDR3 region has 16 residues. DNA of the CDR3: TGTGCCAGCAGTGCTTCTCCGGGACAGGGATACGGCGGCTACACCTTC. Residues: CASSASPGQGYGGYTF.

The rearrangement joins TRBV9 to TRBJ1-6; D may be TRBD1 (5 bases). The CDR3 sequence is 14 residues long. Germline lookup yields CDR1 SGDLS and CDR2 YYNGEE. With 3 bases removed from V and 7 bases from J, the gap between germline ends came to 11 bases. CDR3 region: CASSGRVGNSPLHF. CDR3 bases: TGTGCCAGCAGCGGCAGGGTGGGGAATTCACCCCTCCACTTT.

The chain couples TRBV10-2 to TRBJ1-5, with 7 bases identical to TRBD1. Germline V gene data show CDR1 as WSHSY and CDR2 as SAAADI. Trimming took 0 bases from V and 7 from J; bases not matched to a gene: 6. The CDR3 runs to 15 residues. CDR3 bases: TGCGCCAGCAGTGAGTCGGGGACAGTCGGACAGCCCCAGCATTTT. Protein sequence: CASSESGTVGQPQHF.

The rearrangement joins TRBV7-2 to TRBJ1-2, with 8 bases identical to TRBD1. The CDR3 spans 12 residues. Germline assignment: CDR1 SGHTA and CDR2 FQGNSA. After removal of 3 bases from V and 7 bases from J, the junction contained 1 base not matched to a gene. The CDR3 spells CASSLDRAGYTF. The CDR3 DNA reads as TGTGCCAGCAGCTTGGACAGGGCTGGCTACACCTTC.

The rearrangement links TRBV30 to TRBJ2-3; 10 positions agree with TRBD2. Germline values: CDR1 GTSNPN, CDR2 SVGIG (reference sequence). This CDR3 is built from 15 residues. With 1 base clipped from V and 6 bases from J, the junction kept 7 bases outside the gene matches. The CDR3 loop is CAWSASSGGWDTQYF. The CDR3 DNA reads as TGTGCCTGGAGTGCCTCTAGCGGGGGCTGGGATACGCAGTATTTT.

The chain recombines TRBV14 with TRBJ1-6, with 7 bases fitting TRBD1. Germline CDR1 reads SGHDN; CDR2 reads FVKESK. Trimming at V came to 2 bases and at J to 9 bases, leaving 7 bases not matched to a gene. This CDR3 contains 15 residues. CDR3 in DNA: TGTGCCAGCAGCCAAAGAGTAGGGGGCGGTTCACCCCTCCACTTT. Its translation is CASSQRVGGGSPLHF.

The chain joins TRBV6-1 to TRBJ2-3; D ambiguous. The CDR3 loop spans 14 amino acids. The V end lost 1 base, the J end lost 7 bases, and 12 bases lay between the germline ends. The germline CDR1 and CDR2 sequences are MNHNS and SASEGT. The CDR3 region is CASSEDEFLNTQYF. DNA for the CDR3: TGTGCCAGCAGTGAAGACGAGTTTTTGAATACGCAGTATTTT.

The sample holds one count of this clone. J is TRBJ2-3 and V is TRBV7-9; 7 nucleotides line up with TRBD2. The CDR3 is made up of 15 amino acids. The V segment lost 5 bases and the J segment 6 bases; nucleotides outside the gene matches: 11. The germline CDR1 and CDR2 sequences are SEHNR and FQNEAQ (reference sequence). The CDR3: CASSPGLHAMDTQYF. For the CDR3, the DNA is TGTGCCAGCAGCCCGGGACTACATGCGATGGATACGCAGTATTTT.

This clone has just one count. The rearrangement uses TRBV6-1 and TRBJ1-5; D is perhaps TRBD1 (5 bases). Germline V lookup: CDR1 MNHNS, CDR2 SASEGT. This CDR3 is 12 amino acids long. Trimming shortened V by 6 bases and J by 6 bases, and 9 bases separated the two germline ends. This chain's CDR3 is CASRPGFQPQHF. CDR3 nucleotide sequence: TGTGCCAGCAGACCAGGGTTTCAGCCCCAGCATTTT.

The V gene is TRBV7-2, the J gene TRBJ1-3; D gene ambiguous. The CDR3 has 17 residues. Deletions cut 1 base from V and 0 bases from J, with 13 bases between. The germline V gene encodes CDR1 SGHTA and CDR2 FQGNSA. In DNA form, the CDR3 reads TGTGCCAGCAGCTTAGAACCAGGCTTACACTCTGGAAACACCATATATTTT. It encodes CASSLEPGLHSGNTIYF.

The chain is built from TRBV2 and TRBJ2-3, with 13 nucleotides matching TRBD2. The ends lost 8 bases at V and 0 bases at J; junction bases unmatched: 5. Germline V gene data show CDR1 as SNHLY and CDR2 as FYNNEI. This CDR3 spans 16 amino acids. The DNA for the CDR3 is TGTGCCAGCGGACTAGCGGGGGTCTCTAGCACAGATACGCAGTATTTT. Amino acid sequence: CASGLAGVSSTDTQYF.

This chain uses TRBV19 with TRBJ2-7; D not resolved. The germline V gene has CDR1 LNHDA and CDR2 SQIVND (reference sequence). The CDR3 extends over 13 amino acids. Trimming removed 3 bases from V and 3 bases from J, with 9 bases in between. CDR3 DNA sequence: TGTGCCAGTAGTATTGACACCCTCTACGAGCAGTACTTC. Translated, it gives CASSIDTLYEQYF.